The 20 T cell receptor beta chains presented below share a single source sample, sequenced in a study. TCRdb processed the 5' RACE reads anew with MiXCR; each CDR3 protein has one entry. This sample yields about 62,000 distinct CDR3 sequences, of which approximately 29% are seen a single time; around 2.5% belongs to the top ten. Sequencing was done on a sample of tumor-infiltrating naive CD4+ T cells sorted from the breast tumor. Subset reported: naive CD4+ T cells, CD4+CD45RA+CD25-. These receptors were collected from a female donor with breast cancer.

This clonotype occurred a few times. The chain is built from TRBV6-2 or TRBV6-3 and TRBJ2-7, with a possible D match to TRBD2 (6 bases). The germline V gene has CDR1 MNHEY and CDR2 SVGEGT. V gave up 8 bases and J gave up 1 base, with 21 bases separating them. This CDR3 has 16 residues. The CDR3, as DNA: TGTGCCAGCGTCGGGGGAGACGCTTCCTCTTCCTACGAGCAGTACTTC. Its translation: CASVGGDASSSYEQYF.

This clonotype has only a few counts. The chain joins TRBV6-6 to TRBJ2-1; 12 bases fit TRBD2. This CDR3 region has 14 residues. Germline lookup yields CDR1 MNHNY and CDR2 SVGAGI (reference sequence). The V segment lost 6 bases and the J segment 8 bases; nucleotides outside the gene matches: 5. The CDR3 protein is CASRPTSGSYEQFF. The CDR3 region has the DNA TGTGCCAGCAGGCCGACTAGCGGGAGTTATGAGCAGTTCTTC.

The table lists this clonotype with a few counts. This sequence joins TRBV7-2 and TRBJ2-5, with D hard to call. Germline lookup yields CDR1 SGHTA and CDR2 FQGNSA. Trimming left V 1 base short and J 7 bases short, with 19 bases between. The CDR3 extends over 16 amino acids. In nucleotides, the CDR3 is TGTGCCAGCAGCTTAGGGTCAGGCCCCGTGGAAGCGACCCAGTACTTC. This gives the protein CASSLGSGPVEATQYF. The whole variable domain, filled in from reference TRBV7-2 and TRBJ2-5, reads GAGVSQSPSNKVTEKGKDVELRCDPISGHTALYWYRQSLGQGLEFLIYFQGNSAPDKSGLPSDRFSAERTGGSVSTLTIQRTQQEDSAVYLCASSLGSGPVEATQYFGPGTRLLVL.

This clonotype was counted a few times. The CDR3 nucleotides read TGTGCCAGCAGCCTTAGCAGCGCGGGAGCGGGGGAGCAGTACTTC. This codes for CASSLSSAGAGEQYF. V gene TRBV7-2 combines with J gene TRBJ2-7, with 7 bases fitting TRBD2. The CDR3 is 15 residues long. With V trimmed by 5 bases and J by 7 bases, 14 bases remained unmatched. Germline assignment: CDR1 SGHTA and CDR2 FQGNSA.

The chain combines TRBV6-6 with TRBJ2-7, with D possibly matching TRBD2 (6 bases). The V gene lost 2 bases and the J gene lost 6 bases, with 14 bases spanning the gap. Germline CDR1 reads MNHNY; CDR2 reads SVGAGI (reference sequence). The length of the CDR3 is 14 residues. This chain's CDR3 is CASSYGGGNIEQYF. The DNA of the CDR3 is TGTGCCAGCAGTTACGGAGGAGGGAACATCGAGCAGTACTTC.

This clonotype has just a few counts. The J gene is TRBJ2-1, the V gene TRBV29-1; TRBD2 matches 9 bases. The CDR3 covers 15 residues. Germline V gene sequence: CDR1 SQVTM, CDR2 ANQGSEA. J was trimmed by 7 bases and V by 6 bases; bases with no gene match: 13. The DNA for the CDR3 is TGCAGCGTGTTCGAGCGGGGGGTCTTTGAGAATGAGCAGTTCTTC. This translates into CSVFERGVFENEQFF.

The chain joins TRBV20-1 to TRBJ2-7; TRBD2 matches 11 bases. This CDR3 spans 14 amino acids. Germline trimming cut 3 bases from V and 5 bases from J; bases unmatched to any gene: 6. Germline values: CDR1 DFQATT, CDR2 SNEGSKA (reference sequence). Written as DNA, the CDR3 is TGCAGTGCTAGGTCGACTAGCGGGATCAACGAGCAGTACTTC. Amino acids: CSARSTSGINEQYF.

CDR3 nucleotide sequence: TGCAGCTTCCAGGGAAGGAACACTGAAGCTTTCTTT. Residues: CSFQGRNTEAFF. This chain links TRBV29-1 with TRBJ1-1; tentatively, D is TRBD1 (5 bases). This CDR3 has 12 amino acids. Trimming stripped 8 bases from V and 1 base from J, with 11 bases between. CDR1 SQVTM and CDR2 ANQGSEA come from the germline V gene.

This clonotype came up a few times. CDR3 protein: CASSLRGYEQYF. The DNA for the CDR3 is TGTGCCAGCAGCTTGAGGGGCTACGAGCAGTACTTC. The rearrangement links TRBV5-6 to TRBJ2-7, with TRBD1 as a possible D gene (5 bases). The CDR3 extends over 12 amino acids. The germline V gene has CDR1 SGHDT and CDR2 YYEEEE. The V end was cut by 1 base, the J end by 3 bases, with 5 bases between.

The V gene is TRBV5-1, the J gene TRBJ1-2; tentatively, D is TRBD1 (6 bases). CDR3 length equals 13 residues. Germline V lookup: CDR1 SGHRS, CDR2 YFSETQ. The germline V and J ends were trimmed by 4 bases and 8 bases, with 15 bases remaining between them. DNA of the CDR3: TGCGCCAGCAGCCAAGACAGGTCGGGAGGCTACACCTTC. It translates to CASSQDRSGGYTF.

This clonotype was seen a handful of times. V is TRBV20-1 and J is TRBJ2-3, with 7 positions matching TRBD1. Trimming removed 5 bases from V and 0 bases from J; junction bases left unmatched: 11. The CDR3 consists of 16 residues. The V gene's germline CDR1 is DFQATT and CDR2 SNEGSKA (reference sequence). The CDR3 DNA sequence: TGCAGTGCTGGCGGACAGGTAGTGCTGAGCACAGATACGCAGTATTTT. This gives the protein CSAGGQVVLSTDTQYF.

This clonotype was observed a handful of times. V is TRBV2 and J is TRBJ1-1; D gene uncertain. Trimming took off 8 bases at V and 3 bases at J, with 13 bases between the two ends. This CDR3 is built from 13 residues. Germline lookup yields CDR1 SNHLY and CDR2 FYNNEI. DNA for the CDR3: TGTGCCAGCGAAAGGGTCGGGGACACTGAAGCTTTCTTT. Protein product: CASERVGDTEAFF.

The chain uses TRBV6-5 and TRBJ1-4; D is ambiguous. The V gene lost 8 bases and the J gene lost 0 bases, with 10 bases spanning the gap. The CDR3 totals 14 residues. From germline, CDR1 is MNHEY and CDR2 SVGAGI. The CDR3 DNA reads TGTGCCAGCCGAGAAGATGCAACTAATGAAAAACTGTTTTTT. Its translation: CASREDATNEKLFF.

This clonotype was seen a handful of times. The chain links TRBV7-3 to TRBJ2-7, with D perhaps assigned TRBD1 or TRBD2 (5 bases each). Germline V gives CDR1 SGHTA, CDR2 FQGTGA. CDR3 length: 15 residues. Between the trimmed V and J ends, which lost 5 bases and 2 bases, there was a span of 16 bases. The DNA for the CDR3 is TGTGCCAGCAGCCCCCTGGGGACGGGGACCTACGAGCAGTACTTC. This translates into CASSPLGTGTYEQYF.

This chain uses TRBV5-1 with TRBJ2-2, with no clear D. Germline values: CDR1 SGHRS, CDR2 YFSETQ. Trimming took off 3 bases at V and 4 bases at J, with 19 bases between the two ends. CDR3 length: 17 amino acids. The CDR3 loop is CASSYIFGPSATGELFF. As DNA, the CDR3 is TGCGCCAGCAGCTATATTTTCGGACCATCGGCCACCGGGGAGCTGTTTTTT.

The chain links TRBV7-9 to TRBJ1-2; D may be TRBD1 (6 bases). The V gene lost 7 bases and the J gene lost 4 bases, with 13 bases spanning the gap. The CDR3 sequence is 13 residues long. Germline loops: CDR1 SEHNR, CDR2 FQNEAQ (reference sequence). The CDR3 region is CASTLRGGYGYTF. The CDR3 bases are TGTGCCAGCACCCTTAGGGGGGGCTATGGCTACACCTTC.

This rearrangement joins TRBV5-6 to TRBJ1-5; D gene unclear. The V and J ends lost 0 bases and 4 bases respectively, with 8 bases between them. There are 14 residues in the CDR3. Per the germline V gene, CDR1 is SGHDT and CDR2 is YYEEEE. In DNA, the CDR3 is TGTGCCAGCAGCTTGGTTACGGGGAATCAGCCCCAGCATTTT. Its translation is CASSLVTGNQPQHF.

The chain is built from TRBV7-8 and TRBJ2-3, with TRBD2 matching over 8 bases. This CDR3 has 14 amino acids. From germline, CDR1 is SGHVS and CDR2 FQNEAQ. V shed 1 base, J shed 4 bases, and the junction held 1 base outside the gene matches. This CDR3 reads CASSLGAGADTQYF. CDR3 coding DNA: TGTGCCAGCAGCTTAGGAGCGGGAGCAGATACGCAGTATTTT.

The chain carries TRBV5-1 and TRBJ2-3, with no clear D. Trimming left V 0 bases short and J 6 bases short, with 14 bases between. The CDR3 runs 15 residues. CDR1 SGHRS and CDR2 YFSETQ come from the germline V gene. The CDR3 protein is CASSLAFGPRDTQYF. CDR3 coding DNA: TGCGCCAGCAGCTTGGCCTTCGGCCCCCGTGATACGCAGTATTTT.

This clonotype has ten or more counts. This rearrangement joins TRBV5-1 to TRBJ2-1; D uncertain. CDR3 size: 13 residues. Trimming took 0 bases from V and 6 from J, leaving 7 bases between them. Germline assignment: CDR1 SGHRS and CDR2 YFSETQ. CDR3: CASSLAQANEQFF. The CDR3 DNA is TGCGCCAGCAGCTTGGCTCAGGCCAATGAGCAGTTCTTC.